One sample yielded the 20 T cell receptor beta chains listed below, sequenced in a study of shared clonotypes between healthy human individuals (dated by TCRdb to about 2020). Receptors were amplified or captured by the immunoSEQ multiplex PCR assay. Sourced from immuneACCESS, this table was stored by TCRdb with only in-frame sequences that have V and J called. A share of the clones is absent; for the studies checked, an unresolved V gene accounts for under half, and the remainder has no known explanation. This sample gives under 2,500,000 clones in total; approximately 96% of them show up just once. 0.1% to 0.15% of the sample lies in the top ten. The sequenced material came from naive CD4+ T cells sorted from blood. The meaning of the sample's cell subset or site label: CD45RA+ positively selected. The receptors derive from a man aged 18 to 30 in good health.

The gene calls are TRBV5-1 and TRBJ2-7; D is unclear. CDR3 length: 15 amino acids. The germline V and J ends were trimmed by 2 bases and 6 bases, with 18 bases remaining between them. Germline-derived CDR1 and CDR2 are SGHRS and YFSETQ. The DNA of the CDR3 is TGCGCCAGCAGCTTAGAGCGAAGTCGGACGGCCGAGCAGTACTTC. Translation gives CASSLERSRTAEQYF.

The chain combines TRBV12-5 with TRBJ1-1; perhaps TRBD1 as D (5 bases). The germline V gene encodes CDR1 LGHNT and CDR2 FRNRAP. The CDR3 consists of 13 residues. V was trimmed by 2 bases and J by 11 bases, leaving 15 bases between them. The CDR3 reads CASGLSTGGDAFF. Written as DNA, the CDR3 is TGTGCTAGTGGTTTGTCCACTGGGGGAGACGCTTTCTTT.

The chain combines TRBV7-3 with TRBJ2-3; TRBD1 is a possible D gene (7 bases). The CDR3 covers 16 residues. Trimming took off 5 bases at V and 0 bases at J, with 15 bases between the two ends. Germline V CDR1 and CDR2: SGHTA, FQGTGA. Here the CDR3 reads CASSRGTEKSTDTQYF. In DNA form, the CDR3 reads TGTGCCAGCAGCCGCGGGACAGAAAAGAGCACAGATACGCAGTATTTT.

The chain joins TRBV7-2 to TRBJ2-3, with no clear D. The V gene lost 1 base and the J gene lost 4 bases, with 12 bases spanning the gap. The CDR3 is 15 amino acids. The V gene's germline CDR1 is SGHTA and CDR2 FQGNSA. The CDR3 reads CASSLGDSFADTQYF. In DNA form, the CDR3 reads TGTGCCAGCAGCTTAGGGGATAGTTTTGCAGATACGCAGTATTTT. The full variable domain, its missing parts supplied by reference TRBV7-2 and TRBJ2-3, is GAGVSQSPSNKVTEKGKDVELRCDPISGHTALYWYRQSLGQGLEFLIYFQGNSAPDKSGLPSDRFSAERTGGSVSTLTIQRTQQEDSAVYLCASSLGDSFADTQYFGPGTRLTVL.

The CDR3, as DNA: TGTGCCAGTATAGGAGGTCCCAACCACAATGAGCAGTTCTTC. Encoded protein: CASIGGPNHNEQFF. This chain links TRBV19 with TRBJ2-1; D may be TRBD2 (5 bases). Trimming left V 7 bases short and J 5 bases short, with 15 bases between. The CDR3 consists of 14 residues. CDR1 and CDR2 from the germline V gene are LNHDA and SQIVND (reference sequence).

The chain links TRBV15 to TRBJ1-1, with D possibly being TRBD1 (6 bases). CDR3 length equals 15 residues. Trimming stripped 1 base from V and 7 bases from J, with 16 bases between. Germline V CDR1 and CDR2: LNHNV, YYDKDF (reference sequence). CDR3 amino acids: CATSRGSLGAVEAFF. CDR3 DNA: TGTGCCACCAGCAGAGGGTCCTTGGGGGCCGTTGAAGCTTTCTTT.

This clone was counted once. The chain couples TRBV15 to TRBJ2-7, with D hard to call. V was shortened by 0 bases and J by 2 bases, with 11 bases between the two germline ends. CDR3 size: 15 residues. CDR1 is LNHNV and CDR2 is YYDKDF in the germline V gene (reference sequence). The CDR3 DNA is TGTGCCACCAGCAGAGAAGGTGGCGGCGCCTACGAGCAGTACTTC. Its protein is CATSREGGGAYEQYF.

This clone was observed a single time. The chain recombines TRBV5-4 with TRBJ2-5; 8 bases fit TRBD2. CDR1 SGHNT and CDR2 YYREEE come from the germline V gene (reference sequence). V was pared by 0 bases and J by 5 bases, with 12 bases of the junction left unmatched. The length of the CDR3 is 17 residues. CDR3: CASSLDGLREGPETQYF. The CDR3 nucleotides read TGTGCCAGCAGCTTGGATGGTCTCCGGGAGGGCCCGGAGACCCAGTACTTC.

The chain has TRBV5-1 and TRBJ1-1; tentative D call: TRBD1 (5 bases). V gave up 2 bases and J gave up 8 bases, with 10 bases separating them. There are 12 residues in the CDR3. Germline V CDR1 and CDR2: SGHRS, YFSETQ. The CDR3, as DNA: TGCGCCAGCAGCTTCGCAGGGTTGGAAGCTTTCTTT. This translates into CASSFAGLEAFF. Variable domain in full (rest from reference TRBV5-1 and TRBJ1-1): KAGVTQTPRYLIKTRGQQVTLSCSPISGHRSVSWYQQTPGQGLQFLFEYFSETQRNKGNFPGRFSGRQFSNSRSEMNVSTLELGDSALYLCASSFAGLEAFFGQGTRLTVV.

This chain connects TRBV5-1 to TRBJ2-1; 9 bases line up with TRBD2. With 0 bases clipped from V and 7 bases from J, the junction kept 11 bases outside the gene matches. Germline V gene data show CDR1 as SGHRS and CDR2 as YFSETQ. This CDR3 is 17 amino acids long. The CDR3 spells CASSLALWREGLNEQFF. The CDR3 nucleotides are TGCGCCAGCAGCTTGGCGCTTTGGCGGGAGGGCCTTAATGAGCAGTTCTTC.

V gene TRBV9 combines with J gene TRBJ2-7; D perhaps matches TRBD2 (5 bases). Trimming stripped 5 bases from V and 2 bases from J, with 11 bases between. Per the germline V gene, CDR1 is SGDLS and CDR2 is YYNGEE. The CDR3 is made up of 13 amino acids. The CDR3 protein is CASSPGWPYEQYF. The CDR3 bases are TGTGCCAGCAGTCCGGGGTGGCCCTACGAGCAGTACTTC.

As for this clone: Other DNA sequences from this sample encode an identical CDR3 as well. The CDR3 loop reads CAWSVRGEAFF. The CDR3 DNA reads as TGTGCCTGGAGTGTACGTGGGGAAGCTTTCTTT. The chain is built from TRBV30 and TRBJ1-1, with no clear D. In germline, CDR1 is GTSNPN, CDR2 SVGIG (reference sequence). Trimming stripped 0 bases from V and 8 bases from J, with 7 bases between. This CDR3 has 11 amino acids.

The chain couples TRBV7-9 to TRBJ2-7, with no clear D. Germline V gene data show CDR1 as SEHNR and CDR2 as FQNEAQ (reference sequence). Trimming pared 1 base from V and 5 bases from J, leaving 15 bases between. The CDR3 is 15 residues long. Here the CDR3 reads CASSLEGLGIHEQYF. DNA for the CDR3: TGTGCCAGCAGCTTAGAGGGATTGGGAATCCACGAGCAGTACTTC.

The V gene is TRBV5-1, the J gene TRBJ2-2; no clear D. This CDR3 has 15 residues. Germline V gene data show CDR1 as SGHRS and CDR2 as YFSETQ. V was clipped by 4 bases and J by 1 base, with 11 bases between them. The CDR3 bases are TGCGCCAGCAGCATCACTCCAGAGAACACCGGGGAGCTGTTTTTT. It codes for CASSITPENTGELFF. Filled out from reference TRBV5-1 and TRBJ2-2, the complete variable domain reads KAGVTQTPRYLIKTRGQQVTLSCSPISGHRSVSWYQQTPGQGLQFLFEYFSETQRNKGNFPGRFSGRQFSNSRSEMNVSTLELGDSALYLCASSITPENTGELFFGEGSRLTVL.

J is TRBJ2-7 and V is TRBV6-6, with TRBD1 as a possible D gene (6 bases). Germline assignment: CDR1 MNHNY and CDR2 SVGAGI (reference sequence). The CDR3 runs 13 residues. V was cut by 6 bases and J by 2 bases, with 11 bases left in between. The CDR3 region has the DNA TGTGCCAGCAGAAACAGGGCTACCTACGAGCAGTACTTC. Encoded protein: CASRNRATYEQYF.

This chain connects TRBV4-1 to TRBJ2-1; 7 nucleotides align to TRBD2. CDR1 MGHRA and CDR2 YSYEKL come from the germline V gene. The CDR3 covers 15 residues. Trimming removed 5 bases from V and 9 bases from J; junction bases left unmatched: 13. CDR3 residues: CASSSPGGFLREQFF. The CDR3 DNA sequence: TGCGCCAGCAGCTCACCGGGGGGATTTCTTCGTGAGCAGTTCTTC.

For this clone: Other nucleotide sequences from this sample produce the same CDR3. This chain uses TRBV9 with TRBJ1-1; the D is unclear. The germline CDR1 and CDR2 sequences are SGDLS and YYNGEE. With 0 bases removed from V and 0 bases from J, the gap between germline ends came to 3 bases. The CDR3 is 13 residues long. CDR3 bases: TGTGCCAGCAGCGTAGAAGTGAACACTGAAGCTTTCTTT. It yields the protein CASSVEVNTEAFF.

The V and J genes are TRBV7-9 and TRBJ2-7; 10 positions agree with TRBD2. With 5 bases clipped from V and 0 bases from J, the junction kept 4 bases outside the gene matches. The germline V gene encodes CDR1 SEHNR and CDR2 FQNEAQ (reference sequence). This CDR3 region has 15 residues. The CDR3 nucleotides read TGTGCCAGCAGCCCTAGCGGGAGCGCCTCCTACGAGCAGTACTTC. Translating it yields CASSPSGSASYEQYF.

This clone was observed a single time. The chain couples TRBV2 to TRBJ2-6; no reliable D call. Germline CDR1 is SNHLY and CDR2 is FYNNEI. V lost 1 base and J 0 bases, leaving 7 bases between the germline ends. The CDR3 consists of 16 residues. The CDR3 DNA follows: TGTGCCAGCAGTGAAGATATGATCTCTGGGGCCAACGTCCTGACTTTC. This encodes CASSEDMISGANVLTF.

The V call is TRBV29-1, the J call TRBJ2-5; 8 positions match TRBD2. The germline V gene encodes CDR1 SQVTM and CDR2 ANQGSEA. The CDR3 runs 13 residues. With 8 bases clipped from V and 2 bases from J, the junction kept 7 bases outside the gene matches. The CDR3 loop reads CSSKRGLQETQYF. The CDR3 nucleotides read TGCAGCTCGAAGCGGGGGCTTCAAGAGACCCAGTACTTC.